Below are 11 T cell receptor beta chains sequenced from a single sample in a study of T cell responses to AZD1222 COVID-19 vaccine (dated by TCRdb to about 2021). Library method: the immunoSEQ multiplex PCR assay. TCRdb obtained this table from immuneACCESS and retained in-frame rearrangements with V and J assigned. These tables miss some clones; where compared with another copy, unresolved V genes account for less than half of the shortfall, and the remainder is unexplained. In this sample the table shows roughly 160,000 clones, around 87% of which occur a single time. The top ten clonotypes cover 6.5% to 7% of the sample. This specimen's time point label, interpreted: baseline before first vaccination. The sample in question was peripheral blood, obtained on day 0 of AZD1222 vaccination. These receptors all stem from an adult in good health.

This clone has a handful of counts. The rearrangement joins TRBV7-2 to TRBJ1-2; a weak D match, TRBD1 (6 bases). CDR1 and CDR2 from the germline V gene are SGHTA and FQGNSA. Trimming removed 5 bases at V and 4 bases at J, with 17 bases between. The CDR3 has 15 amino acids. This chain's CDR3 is CASSRRAGASYGYTF. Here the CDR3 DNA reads TGTGCCAGCAGCCGCCGGGCAGGGGCCTCCTATGGCTACACCTTC.

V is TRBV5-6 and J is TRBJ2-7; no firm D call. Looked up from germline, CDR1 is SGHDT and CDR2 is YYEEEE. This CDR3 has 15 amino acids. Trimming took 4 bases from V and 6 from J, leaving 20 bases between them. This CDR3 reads CASSPAGSLPSEQYF. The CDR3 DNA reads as TGTGCCAGCAGCCCGGCCGGGTCCCTTCCTTCCGAGCAGTACTTC.

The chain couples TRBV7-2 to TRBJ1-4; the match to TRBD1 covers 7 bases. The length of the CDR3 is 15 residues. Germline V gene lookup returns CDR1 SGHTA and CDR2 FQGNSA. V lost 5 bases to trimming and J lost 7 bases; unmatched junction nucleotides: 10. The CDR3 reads CASSGLDRFGEKLFF. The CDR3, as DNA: TGTGCCAGCAGCGGACTGGACAGGTTCGGTGAAAAACTGTTTTTT.

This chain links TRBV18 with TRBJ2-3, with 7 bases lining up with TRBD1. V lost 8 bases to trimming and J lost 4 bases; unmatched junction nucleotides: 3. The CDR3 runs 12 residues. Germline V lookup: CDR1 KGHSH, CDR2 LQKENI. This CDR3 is CASDRVPDTQYF. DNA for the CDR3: TGTGCCAGCGACAGGGTCCCAGATACGCAGTATTTT.

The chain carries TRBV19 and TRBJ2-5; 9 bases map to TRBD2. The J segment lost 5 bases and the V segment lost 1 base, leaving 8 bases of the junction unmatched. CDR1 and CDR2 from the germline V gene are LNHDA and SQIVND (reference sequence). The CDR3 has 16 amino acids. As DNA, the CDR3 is TGTGCCAGTAGTATAGGGCTAGCGGGGCGGGGGGAGACCCAGTACTTC. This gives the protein CASSIGLAGRGETQYF.

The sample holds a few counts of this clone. CDR3 bases: TGTGCCAGCAGCCTCTCACCCCTTCTCTATGGCTACACCTTC. Translating gives CASSLSPLLYGYTF. The rearrangement links TRBV28 to TRBJ1-2; no clear D gene. V dropped 6 bases and J dropped 4 bases, with 15 bases sitting between them. CDR1 is MDHEN and CDR2 is SYDVKM in the germline V gene. The CDR3 runs to 14 residues.

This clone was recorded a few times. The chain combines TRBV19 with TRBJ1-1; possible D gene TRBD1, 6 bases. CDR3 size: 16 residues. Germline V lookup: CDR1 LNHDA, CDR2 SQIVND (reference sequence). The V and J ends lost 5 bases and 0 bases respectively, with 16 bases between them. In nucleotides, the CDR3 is TGTGCCAGTAGTTCCCCAGGGGCCGCTTTGAACACTGAAGCTTTCTTT. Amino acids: CASSSPGAALNTEAFF.

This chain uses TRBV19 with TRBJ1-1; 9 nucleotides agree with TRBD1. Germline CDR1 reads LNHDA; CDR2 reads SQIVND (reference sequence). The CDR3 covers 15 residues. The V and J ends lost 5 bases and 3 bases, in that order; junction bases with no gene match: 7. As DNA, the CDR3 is TGTGCCAGTAGTCCGTGGGGACAGGGAGACACTGAAGCTTTCTTT. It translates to CASSPWGQGDTEAFF.

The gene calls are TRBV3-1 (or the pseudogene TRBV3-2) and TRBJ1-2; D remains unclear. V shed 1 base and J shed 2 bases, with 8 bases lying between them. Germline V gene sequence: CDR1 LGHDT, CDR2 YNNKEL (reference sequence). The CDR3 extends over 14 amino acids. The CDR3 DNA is TGTGCCAGCAGCCAAGGCCCAGTGAACTATGGCTACACCTTC. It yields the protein CASSQGPVNYGYTF.

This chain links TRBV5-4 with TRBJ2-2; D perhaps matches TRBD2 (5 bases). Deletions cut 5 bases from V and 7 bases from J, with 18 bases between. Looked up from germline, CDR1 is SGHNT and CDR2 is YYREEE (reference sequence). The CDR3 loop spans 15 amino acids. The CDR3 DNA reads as TGTGCCAGCAGTCTACCGGGGATTGTGGGCGGGGAGCTGTTTTTT. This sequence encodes CASSLPGIVGGELFF.

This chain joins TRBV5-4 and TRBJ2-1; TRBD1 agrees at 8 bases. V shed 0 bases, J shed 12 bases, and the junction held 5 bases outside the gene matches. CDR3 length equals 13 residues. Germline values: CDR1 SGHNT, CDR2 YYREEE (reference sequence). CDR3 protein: CASSLDRGTGQFF. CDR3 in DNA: TGTGCCAGCAGCTTGGACCGAGGGACAGGGCAGTTCTTC.